These T cell receptor beta chains were read from a single sample in a study of blood T cell repertoires in COVID-19. Repertoires were generated with immunoSEQ multiplex PCR, while TCRdb's copy carries only in-frame clones and drops some. There are around 460,000 clones in the sample; 70% to 90% occur only once, and roughly 0.87% lies in the top ten. Input material: peripheral blood. These receptors all come from a young man with COVID-19, enrolled during active disease. Both conserved end residues are part of each CDR3.

v_gene,CDR3aa
TRBV12-3/TRBV12-4,CASSPTRDNEQFF
TRBV3-1/TRBV3-2,CASSQDRARGADTEAFF
TRBV7-9,CASSFPTSGYNEQFF
TRBV2,CASRAAGNTGELFF
TRBV24-1,CATSDLDRGLYEQFF
TRBV10-3,CAISDPPRENTGELFF
TRBV6-5,CASRERTGEVYGYTF
TRBV30,CAWSTGTSGGPSVF
TRBV27,CASSLHASADTQYF
TRBV19,CASRRQLAGINEQFF
TRBV4-1,CASSHWTGTEAFF
TRBV12-3/TRBV12-4,CASRSDNFYGYTF
TRBV6-5,CASSSGGGELFF
TRBV6-6,CASSPGVANTGELFF
TRBV4-1,CASSPSGQNEQFF
TRBV19,CASTSTSGRAADTQYF
TRBV2,CASSFGGNNEQFF
TRBV11-2,CASSLDRDTQYF
TRBV5-4,CASSPWTLAGGPSEQFF
TRBV21-1,CASSKEVGTSIYEQYF
TRBV7-8,CASSHPGAGAYYEQYF
TRBV9,CASSGQTVPYEQYF
TRBV3-1/TRBV3-2,CASSQVGSGANTGELFF
TRBV11-3,CASSFIAGVGGELFF
TRBV27,CASRATGGPDTQYF
TRBV7-9,CASSLGSVPNYGYTF
TRBV7-9,CASSLSPRQGYNEQFF
TRBV11-2,CASSPGRGLAGRYEQYF
TRBV7-9,CASSPAGTGGREQYF
TRBV5-6,CASSFLAGKNEQFF
TRBV18,CASSPLGGTYSYEQYF
TRBV2,CASSAGQGKTQYF
TRBV3-1/TRBV3-2,CASSRGQDNEQFF